This record concerns one TCR beta chain sequence. Donors in Cohort 3 counted as recovered after two negative PCRs, clearance, or symptom resolution. These data originate in a study of blood T cell repertoires in COVID-19. TCRdb keeps only in-frame clones here, not all; method: immunoSEQ multiplex PCR. Of 130,000 or so clones listed, 80% to 85% are singletons. The sequence was obtained from a young woman who had recovered from COVID-19. Specimen: PBMCs or T cells enriched from blood (not recorded which).

This CDR3 reads CASSLTSHQGRAEAFF. The CDR3 DNA sequence: TGTGCCAGCAGCCTCACTTCACATCAGGGGCGGGCTGAAGCTTTCTTT. V is TRBV28 and J is TRBJ1-1; D is perhaps TRBD1 (6 bases). The CDR3 length is 16 residues. V was shortened by 6 bases and J by 6 bases, with 23 bases between the two germline ends. CDR1 is MDHEN, CDR2 SYDVKM, per germline.